This T cell receptor (beta chain) was captured by sequencing in a study of T cells after yellow fever vaccination. Study-wide findings and caveats: A minor fraction of clonotypes spanned both CD4 and CD8 compartments. Within FACS-sorted repertoires, abundant clonotypes contaminating from the bulk population could be present. It was the secondary response that reached its peak faster, day 5 versus 15, but it was weaker.

TCRdb processed the 5' RACE reads anew with MiXCR; each CDR3 protein has one entry. In the table there are 300,000 to 400,000 distinct CDR3 sequences, 8% to 10% of which are singletons. The CDR3 is 14 residues long. V shed 2 bases and J shed 7 bases, with 9 bases lying between them. Per the germline V gene, CDR1 is MRHNA and CDR2 is SNTAGT. Notes on this clonotype: The target antigen is unknown.

The sequences come from PBMCs, collected on the day of the first yellow fever vaccination. The sequence came from a man between 18 and 29 years old who received the YFV17D yellow fever vaccine. The genes are TRBV6-4 and TRBJ1-6; D may be TRBD1 (5 bases). The CDR3 is CASSDGTGNSPLHF. The CDR3 bases are TGTGCCAGCAGTGACGGAACAGGCAATTCACCCCTCCACTTT.